The subject of this entry is one T cell receptor beta chain. This specimen includes other DNA sequences encoding the same CDR3. Treatment noted: about 20 received Ad26.COV2.S at low or high dose, single or two shots; 5 received placebo; per-sample allocation not given. Repertoires come from day 63 after the first vaccine or placebo injection. Method: immunoSEQ multiplex PCR; TCRdb's copy keeps in-frame clones and lacks some. This table has roughly 700,000 clones, 70% to 90% appearing once. V was trimmed by 5 bases and J by 5 bases, leaving 15 bases between them. The length of the CDR3 is 14 residues. Germline-derived CDR1 and CDR2 are SEHNR and FQNEAQ (reference sequence). The data derive from a study of Ad26.COV2.S vaccination and SARS-CoV-2 variants.

The chain carries TRBV7-9 and TRBJ2-5; D perhaps matches TRBD1 (6 bases). The input for sequencing was peripheral blood, taken in a trial of Ad26.COV2.S vaccine versus placebo. The clonotype originates from a person between 18 and 60 years old who received the Ad26.COV2.S COVID-19 vaccine or a placebo. CDR3 sequence reads: CASSPSGGGETQYF. The CDR3 nucleotides are TGTGCCAGCAGCCCCTCTGGGGGCGGGGAGACCCAGTACTTC.